This T cell receptor beta chain was captured by sequencing in a study of blood T cell repertoires in COVID-19. The germline gives CDR1 MNHNY, CDR2 SVGAGI (reference sequence). The length of the CDR3 is 12 residues. V lost 6 bases and J 5 bases, leaving 10 bases between the germline ends. Original analysis: Amplification with reference gene primers provided the estimates of nucleated cell counts. The method was immunoSEQ multiplex PCR; TCRdb's version includes in-frame clones alone and lacks a portion of them. Clone size and the V and J calls come from that table; the DNA yielded D and trimming. The table includes around 30,000 clones, 75% to 80% detected once.

The receptor's source is a human donor in a cohort sampled during active COVID-19. Material: peripheral blood. The chain uses TRBV6-6 and TRBJ2-5; D unresolved. The CDR3 DNA is TGTGCCAGCAGCAACCCGAGGGAGACCCAGTACTTC. This sequence encodes CASSNPRETQYF.